Each of the 26 T cell receptor beta chains below was sequenced from the same sample in a study of spatial heterogeneity in lung cancer. TCRdb passed the 5' RACE reads through MiXCR, listing each CDR3 protein once. This sample has some 120,000 distinct CDR3 sequences, with 12% found just once. Time point denoted: blood at routine non-recurrence follow-up after resection. Whole RNA came from tumor, nontumor lung or frozen PBMC and was sequenced without being sorted. Sequences were derived from PBMCs, sampled at follow-up. These receptors originate from a male donor with early-stage non-small cell lung cancer.

The rearrangement joins TRBV12-3 or TRBV12-4 to TRBJ2-1, with TRBD2 identical over 10 bases. The CDR3 covers 15 residues. V was clipped by 2 bases and J by 9 bases; unmatched bases: 7. The CDR3 bases are TGTGCCAGCAGTTTAAAAAGCGGGGGGGCGATTGAGCAGTTCTTC. Its translation is CASSLKSGGAIEQFF.

This clonotype was found a few times. The V and J genes are TRBV4-2 and TRBJ1-2, with 8 bases that match TRBD1. Germline lookup yields CDR1 LGHNA and CDR2 YNFKEQ. V dropped 4 bases and J dropped 6; count of bases not matched to a gene: 10. The CDR3 contains 15 residues. The CDR3 bases are TGTGCCAGCAGCCTCAATACCATACAGGGGGATGGCTACACCTTC. This encodes CASSLNTIQGDGYTF.

This clonotype was counted many times. The rearrangement uses TRBV28 and TRBJ2-6; D might be TRBD1 (6 bases). The V gene lost 3 bases and the J gene lost 4 bases, with 16 bases spanning the gap. This CDR3 is 17 amino acids long. Germline CDR1 and CDR2: MDHEN and SYDVKM. This chain's CDR3 is CASSFGRGQLGANVLTF. CDR3 sequence (DNA): TGTGCCAGCAGTTTCGGCAGGGGCCAATTGGGGGCCAACGTCCTGACTTTC.

This chain joins TRBV6-1 and TRBJ1-6; D gene uncertain. Germline CDR1 is MNHNS and CDR2 is SASEGT. The V end lost 2 bases, the J end lost 12 bases, and 14 bases lay between the germline ends. The CDR3 is 14 amino acids. This CDR3 is CASSELPGLLPLHF. CDR3 bases: TGTGCCAGCAGTGAACTCCCCGGGTTATTACCCCTCCACTTT.

This clonotype was counted many times. This chain joins TRBV20-1 and TRBJ1-6; TRBD1 might be the D (5 bases). Germline V lookup: CDR1 DFQATT, CDR2 SNEGSKA (reference sequence). Between the trimmed V and J ends, which lost 6 bases and 8 bases, there was a span of 17 bases. The CDR3 length is 14 residues. CDR3 amino acids: CSAKDGTDHSPLHF. In DNA form, the CDR3 reads TGCAGTGCCAAAGATGGGACCGACCATTCACCCCTCCACTTT.

This clonotype has at least ten counts. The rearrangement uses TRBV18 and TRBJ1-1; perhaps TRBD1 as D (5 bases). The germline gives CDR1 KGHSH, CDR2 LQKENI. Trimming took 1 base from V and 3 from J, leaving 21 bases between them. CDR3 length: 18 residues. The CDR3 DNA sequence: TGTGCCAGCTCACCACGGGTGCCGGGGGGAGGGAGCGACACTGAAGCTTTCTTT. Residues: CASSPRVPGGGSDTEAFF.

This clonotype was detected ten times or more. The rearrangement joins TRBV24-1 to TRBJ2-5; no clear D gene. The CDR3 runs 13 residues. Trimming removed 4 bases at V and 2 bases at J, with 7 bases between. Germline V gene sequence: CDR1 KGHDR, CDR2 SFDVKD. The CDR3, as DNA: TGTGCCACCAGTGACGGAAAACAAGAGACCCAGTACTTC. It is translated as CATSDGKQETQYF.

This clonotype was observed a handful of times. The chain uses TRBV6-5 and TRBJ1-2; tentatively, D is TRBD1 (5 bases). This CDR3 contains 14 residues. Per the germline V gene, CDR1 is MNHEY and CDR2 is SVGAGI. With 0 bases removed from V and 7 bases from J, the gap between germline ends came to 12 bases. CDR3 nucleotide sequence: TGTGCCAGCAGTTACTCCACAGGAAGCGGTGGCTACACCTTC. It is translated as CASSYSTGSGGYTF.

Notes on this clonotype: The junction differs from germline at one of its ends, possibly a read error. The chain combines TRBV18 with TRBJ1-2; D gene unclear. The CDR3 contains 13 residues. Per the germline V gene, CDR1 is KGHSH and CDR2 is LQKENI. DNA of the CDR3: TGTGCCAGCTCTCCCGACCCTAAATATGGCTACACCTTC. Protein product: CASSPDPKYGYTF.

The chain recombines TRBV5-5 with TRBJ1-2; no clear D. The CDR3 totals 12 residues. Germline V gene lookup returns CDR1 SGHKS and CDR2 YYEKEE (reference sequence). Trimming cost V 4 bases and J 6 bases, with 10 bases left between them. CDR3 in DNA: TGTGCCAGCAGCCCGACCTTTCATGGCTACACCTTC. Translated, it gives CASSPTFHGYTF.

This clonotype was recorded at least ten times. The chain joins TRBV4-3 to TRBJ1-2; no reliable D call. The germline V gene encodes CDR1 LGHNA and CDR2 YSLEER. V was pared by 1 base and J by 2 bases, with 11 bases between. The CDR3 runs to 15 residues. The CDR3 DNA reads TGCGCCAGCAGCCAAGTCCCGGGGATAAACTATGGCTACACCTTC. Its translation: CASSQVPGINYGYTF.

This clonotype was counted many times. The J gene is TRBJ1-3, the V gene TRBV7-9, with a weak D call TRBD1 (6 bases). Trimming stripped 3 bases from V and 4 bases from J, with 10 bases between. The CDR3 loop spans 14 amino acids. Germline CDR1 reads SEHNR; CDR2 reads FQNEAQ (reference sequence). The CDR3 DNA follows: TGTGCCAGCAGCTTGTGGACAGACGGAAACACCATATATTTT. Translation gives CASSLWTDGNTIYF.

The V gene is TRBV19, the J gene TRBJ1-3; perhaps TRBD1 as D (5 bases). Germline CDR1 is LNHDA and CDR2 is SQIVND (reference sequence). Trimming removed 5 bases from V and 5 bases from J, with 13 bases in between. CDR3 length equals 14 residues. The CDR3 loop is CASSLTGQRNTIYF. As DNA, the CDR3 is TGTGCCAGTAGTCTCACAGGCCAGCGAAACACCATATATTTT.

This clonotype turned up a few times. This chain links TRBV6-5 with TRBJ2-1, with D perhaps TRBD2 (5 bases). Deletions cut 1 base from V and 8 bases from J, with 9 bases between. Germline CDR1 and CDR2: MNHEY and SVGAGI. The CDR3 covers 13 residues. DNA of the CDR3: TGTGCCAGCAGTTACTTGAAAGCGGATGAGCAGTTCTTC. Translated: CASSYLKADEQFF.

The rearrangement uses TRBV9 and TRBJ2-7, with TRBD2 matching over 9 bases. V dropped 0 bases and J dropped 0; count of bases not matched to a gene: 1. The CDR3 consists of 15 residues. The germline gives CDR1 SGDLS, CDR2 YYNGEE. CDR3 loop: CASSVASGDSYEQYF. Here the CDR3 DNA reads TGTGCCAGCAGCGTAGCTAGCGGGGACTCCTACGAGCAGTACTTC.

This clonotype was observed many times. The chain has TRBV20-1 and TRBJ2-7; no clear D. V was clipped by 2 bases and J by 6 bases, with 8 bases between them. The CDR3 consists of 11 residues. From germline, CDR1 is DFQATT and CDR2 SNEGSKA (reference sequence). CDR3 coding DNA: TGCAGTGCTAGACAGTTCTTCGAGCAGTACTTC. Protein sequence: CSARQFFEQYF.

The chain is built from TRBV20-1 and TRBJ2-7; D might be TRBD2 (6 bases). This CDR3 is 11 amino acids long. Germline V lookup: CDR1 DFQATT, CDR2 SNEGSKA (reference sequence). V gave up 6 bases and J gave up 4 bases, with 10 bases separating them. The CDR3 loop reads CSAREPYEQYF. CDR3 DNA: TGCAGTGCCCGGGAGCCTTACGAGCAGTACTTC.

This clonotype was detected ten times or more. This sequence joins TRBV4-2 and TRBJ2-5; D perhaps matches TRBD1 (7 bases). The CDR3 contains 13 residues. The V end was cut by 4 bases, the J end by 5 bases, with 11 bases between. Germline lookup yields CDR1 LGHNA and CDR2 YNFKEQ. The CDR3 protein is CASSPGGLETQYF. Written as DNA, the CDR3 is TGTGCCAGCAGCCCAGGGGGGTTGGAGACCCAGTACTTC.

This clonotype was found many times. The V and J genes are TRBV28 and TRBJ1-3; D is possibly TRBD1 (5 bases). Trimming removed 8 bases from V and 9 bases from J, with 11 bases in between. The germline V gene encodes CDR1 MDHEN and CDR2 SYDVKM. The CDR3 has 11 residues. The CDR3 DNA follows: TGTGCCAGCGGCTCAGGGAGCACCATATATTTT. Translating it yields CASGSGSTIYF.

This clonotype turned up a few times. The chain couples TRBV5-1 to TRBJ1-4; D call uncertain. The CDR3 contains 14 residues. The germline CDR1 and CDR2 sequences are SGHRS and YFSETQ. V dropped 2 bases and J dropped 2 bases, with 7 bases sitting between them. The CDR3 DNA reads TGCGCCAGCAGCTTAGAGACGACTAATGAAAAACTGTTTTTT. Translation: CASSLETTNEKLFF.

This clonotype was counted a few times. This chain links TRBV7-2 with TRBJ2-7; D is unresolved. There are 13 residues in the CDR3. Germline-derived CDR1 and CDR2 are SGHTA and FQGNSA. Trimming removed 5 bases at V and 3 bases at J, with 11 bases between. CDR3: CASSGRALYEQYF. CDR3 DNA sequence: TGTGCCAGCAGCGGTCGGGCCCTCTACGAGCAGTACTTC.

This clonotype has ten or more counts. The chain is built from TRBV10-3 and TRBJ2-2; 7 bases line up with TRBD1. Germline lookup yields CDR1 ENHRY and CDR2 SYGVKD. With V trimmed by 5 bases and J by 5 bases, 5 bases remained unmatched. CDR3 size: 14 residues. In DNA form, the CDR3 reads TGTGCCATCAGTACCCGACAGGGAACCGGGGAGCTGTTTTTT. As protein: CAISTRQGTGELFF.

Ten or more counts support this clonotype. V usage is TRBV29-1 and J usage is TRBJ1-5; D possibly corresponds to TRBD1 (5 bases). CDR3 length equals 13 residues. Trimming removed 6 bases from V and 0 bases from J, with 9 bases in between. Per germline, CDR1 SQVTM and CDR2 ANQGSEA. For the CDR3, the DNA is TGCAGCGTGACAGAGAATAGCAATCAGCCCCAGCATTTT. This encodes CSVTENSNQPQHF.

In this sample, this clonotype turned up many times. The chain is built from TRBV20-1 and TRBJ2-1; TRBD1 agrees at 7 bases. CDR1 is DFQATT, CDR2 SNEGSKA, per germline (reference sequence). This CDR3 region has 16 residues. V shed 2 bases, J shed 0 bases, and the junction held 7 bases outside the gene matches. CDR3 nucleotide sequence: TGCAGTGCTAGAAACAGGGGCGTCTTCTCCTACAATGAGCAGTTCTTC. This gives the protein CSARNRGVFSYNEQFF.

The table lists this clonotype with many counts. The chain recombines TRBV12-3 or TRBV12-4 with TRBJ2-3, with 11 bases matching TRBD2. Trimming at V came to 6 bases and at J to 3 bases, leaving 8 bases not matched to a gene. This CDR3 region has 16 residues. The CDR3 bases are TGTGCCAGCAGCCCTTCCGGGACTAGCGGTACAGATACGCAGTATTTT. Its protein product is CASSPSGTSGTDTQYF.

This clonotype was counted between two and nine times. This sequence joins TRBV7-9 and TRBJ2-3; 9 bases fit TRBD1. Losses at the gene ends were 5 bases for V and 7 bases for J; bases not matched to a gene: 10. Germline assignment: CDR1 SEHNR and CDR2 FQNEAQ (reference sequence). The CDR3 runs 15 residues. The CDR3 region is CASSADRGALNTQYF. DNA of the CDR3: TGTGCCAGCAGCGCGGACAGGGGAGCATTAAATACGCAGTATTTT.